This record covers a single T cell receptor (beta chain). The antigen remains unidentified. Germline is not matched at one junction end, which may reflect a read error. The CDR3 has 16 amino acids. Per germline, CDR1 ENHRY and CDR2 SYGVKD. PCR was performed using 60 Vbeta and 13 Jbeta primers. Sequenced by immunoSEQ multiplex PCR; TCRdb stores in-frame clones only, minus some. In the table there are some 190,000 clones, 65% to 85% of which are singletons. This record belongs to a study of cytomegalovirus exposure and HLA in healthy donors. The study, taken as a whole, reports: Available immune exposure information was restricted to CMV serostatus only. A later analysis found common viral pathogens apparently linked to several of the most significant clusters.

This rearrangement joins TRBV10-3 to TRBJ2-6; D not resolved. The clonotype comes from a male donor in good health and CMV-seronegative. The sample consisted of PBMCs. The CDR3 spells CATSSPPSSGANVLTF. The CDR3, as DNA: TGTGCCACCAGTAGCCCGCCGAGCTCTGGGGCCAACGTCCTGACTTTC.